Here is one T cell receptor beta chain with its context. The data are from a study of T cell responses to AZD1222 COVID-19 vaccine. Across the study: Pooled samples include second doses given at about 4 or 12 weeks.

There are 17 residues in the CDR3. Trimming took 3 bases from V and 5 from J; bases not matched to a gene: 12. Per the germline V gene, CDR1 is KGHDR and CDR2 is SFDVKD. Generated by immunoSEQ multiplex PCR, the TCRdb table keeps only in-frame clones and is missing some. Of 140,000 or so clones listed, 90% to 95% are singletons. Sequenced material: peripheral blood, taken on day 0 of AZD1222 vaccination. The sequence was collected from an adult in good health. V usage is TRBV24-1 and J usage is TRBJ1-5; 7 bases fit TRBD1. The CDR3 DNA is TGTGCCACCAGTGATCGCTACGGGACAGTTGATCATCAGCCCCAGCATTTT. Translating it yields CATSDRYGTVDHQPQHF.